Shown below are 25 T cell receptor beta chains from a single sample sequenced in a study of technical replicates of blood from several donors. Only in-frame clones appear in the TCRdb table, and some are missing; sequencing was by immunoSEQ multiplex PCR. The table has some 80,000 clones, nearly 98% seen once. Source material: T cells isolated from PBMCs. These receptors were obtained from a human donor in good health.

The CDR3 loop reads CASSLYTEYEQYF. In DNA form, the CDR3 reads TGTGCCAGCAGCTTATATACAGAGTACGAGCAGTACTTC. This chain joins TRBV5-4 and TRBJ2-7; D not certain. Germline lookup yields CDR1 SGHNT and CDR2 YYREEE (reference sequence). V lost 2 bases, J lost 4 bases, and 10 bases lay in between. This CDR3 spans 13 amino acids.

The genes are TRBV29-1 and TRBJ1-1, with D maybe TRBD1 (5 bases). The length of the CDR3 is 12 residues. The germline V and J ends were trimmed by 7 bases and 6 bases, with 15 bases remaining between them. Germline CDR1 is SQVTM and CDR2 is ANQGSEA. The CDR3 sequence: CSGWGDFSEAFF. The CDR3 DNA follows: TGCAGCGGTTGGGGGGATTTCTCTGAAGCTTTCTTT.

The chain is built from TRBV7-9 and TRBJ2-7; D ambiguous. V was shortened by 3 bases and J by 4 bases, with 4 bases between the two germline ends. The CDR3 consists of 11 residues. From germline, CDR1 is SEHNR and CDR2 FQNEAQ (reference sequence). CDR3 sequence reads: CASSFEYEQYF. Written as DNA, the CDR3 is TGTGCCAGCAGCTTTGAGTACGAGCAGTACTTC. The full variable domain, with the rest looked up from reference TRBV7-9 and TRBJ2-7, is DTGVSQNPRHKITKRGQNVTFRCDPISEHNRLYWYRQTLGQGPEFLTYFQNEAQLEKSRLLSDRFSAERPKGSFSTLEIQRTEQGDSAMYLCASSFEYEQYFGPGTRLTVT.

The sample holds a few counts of this clone. V is TRBV9 and J is TRBJ2-2; a weak D match, TRBD1 (5 bases). Per the germline V gene, CDR1 is SGDLS and CDR2 is YYNGEE. The CDR3 is made up of 14 amino acids. With 6 bases removed from V and 1 base from J, the gap between germline ends came to 10 bases. The CDR3 DNA sequence: TGTGCCAGCACCAAGACAGTGAACACCGGGGAGCTGTTTTTT. Protein product: CASTKTVNTGELFF.

This clone has only one observation. V is TRBV14 and J is TRBJ2-1, with D possibly being TRBD2 (5 bases). Germline values: CDR1 SGHDN, CDR2 FVKESK. The CDR3 contains 17 residues. The V end was cut by 0 bases, the J end by 4 bases, with 16 bases between. The CDR3 here is CASSQEVGQRLYNEQFF. In nucleotides, the CDR3 is TGTGCCAGCAGCCAAGAAGTAGGCCAGCGGCTATACAATGAGCAGTTCTTC.

This chain connects TRBV18 to TRBJ2-3, with 10 bases fitting TRBD2. Germline CDR1 and CDR2: KGHSH and LQKENI. The trim removed 6 bases at V and 5 bases at J, leaving 5 bases unmatched. This CDR3 comprises 14 residues. CDR3 DNA sequence: TGTGCCAGCTCCCCAATAGCGGGGGGAGATACGCAGTATTTT. It translates to CASSPIAGGDTQYF.

The V gene is TRBV29-1, the J gene TRBJ2-1; 9 bases fit TRBD1. With V trimmed by 7 bases and J by 4 bases, 8 bases remained unmatched. The CDR3 consists of 14 residues. Germline-derived CDR1 and CDR2 are SQVTM and ANQGSEA. CDR3 loop: CSADWTGAYNEQFF. The CDR3 coding sequence is TGCAGCGCTGACTGGACAGGGGCGTACAATGAGCAGTTCTTC.

V gene TRBV4-2 combines with J gene TRBJ1-1; TRBD1 matches 8 bases. CDR1 and CDR2 (germline): LGHNA, YNFKEQ. V lost 3 bases, J lost 0 bases, and 15 bases stayed unmatched. This CDR3 spans 19 amino acids. The chain's CDR3 is CASSQNRGGSGIMNTEAFF. The DNA of the CDR3 is TGTGCCAGCAGCCAGAACAGGGGGGGGTCCGGTATCATGAACACTGAAGCTTTCTTT.

This chain links TRBV29-1 with TRBJ2-2; possible D gene TRBD2, 6 bases. The V gene's germline CDR1 is SQVTM and CDR2 ANQGSEA. The CDR3 has 13 residues. The germline V and J ends were trimmed by 7 bases and 6 bases, with 15 bases remaining between them. The CDR3 is CSGGVRASGELFF. CDR3 nucleotides: TGCAGCGGGGGGGTCAGGGCATCCGGGGAGCTGTTTTTT.

V usage is TRBV5-1 and J usage is TRBJ2-3; TRBD2 is a possible D gene (5 bases). This CDR3 is 17 amino acids long. Trimming pared 4 bases from V and 4 bases from J, leaving 22 bases between. CDR1 and CDR2 from the germline V gene are SGHRS and YFSETQ. CDR3 DNA: TGCGCCAGCAGCACGGACGGGTCTAGGTGGAGGCCAGATACGCAGTATTTT. Encoded protein: CASSTDGSRWRPDTQYF.

The rearrangement links TRBV28 to TRBJ2-7; 8 nucleotides match TRBD1. The CDR3 extends over 13 amino acids. Trimming took 5 bases from V and 5 from J; bases not matched to a gene: 5. Looked up from germline, CDR1 is MDHEN and CDR2 is SYDVKM. This CDR3 is CASSPPDRDEQYF. CDR3 in DNA: TGTGCCAGCAGTCCCCCGGACAGGGACGAGCAGTACTTC.

This clone was seen just once. V usage is TRBV5-6 and J usage is TRBJ1-2, with no clear D. The germline V gene encodes CDR1 SGHDT and CDR2 YYEEEE. The CDR3 has 14 residues. Trimming removed 4 bases at V and 7 bases at J, with 17 bases between. The CDR3 DNA is TGTGCCAGCAGCCCGTACCCCACCGGAGGTGGCTACACCTTC. Translated: CASSPYPTGGGYTF.

The chain joins TRBV10-1 to TRBJ1-1; TRBD1 aligns across 9 bases. CDR1 is WNHNN and CDR2 is SYGVQD in the germline V gene (reference sequence). The trim removed 10 bases at V and 1 base at J, leaving 4 bases unmatched. CDR3 length: 13 residues. As DNA, the CDR3 is TGCGCCACTAAACAGGGGGCGAACACTGAAGCTTTCTTT. Its protein is CATKQGANTEAFF.

V is TRBV19 and J is TRBJ2-1; D remains unclear. Germline loops: CDR1 LNHDA, CDR2 SQIVND (reference sequence). This CDR3 spans 13 amino acids. V lost 4 bases to trimming and J lost 5 bases, with 9 bases between them. The CDR3 spells CASSRSRDNEQFF. CDR3 coding DNA: TGTGCCAGTAGTAGGTCAAGAGACAATGAGCAGTTCTTC.

The chain combines TRBV9 with TRBJ2-7; tentatively, D is TRBD2 (6 bases). The ends were cut back, 4 bases at V and 0 bases at J, with 14 bases in the middle. The CDR3 has 15 residues. Germline CDR1 SGDLS, CDR2 YYNGEE. DNA for the CDR3: TGTGCCAGCAGCCCCATGGCGGGAAGCTCCTACGAGCAGTACTTC. This encodes CASSPMAGSSYEQYF.

The gene calls are TRBV2 and TRBJ2-5, with D perhaps TRBD1 (6 bases). V lost 1 base, J lost 5 bases, and 11 bases lay in between. There are 14 residues in the CDR3. CDR1 SNHLY and CDR2 FYNNEI come from the germline V gene. The CDR3 protein is CASSEEGEYETQYF. CDR3 coding DNA: TGTGCCAGCAGTGAAGAGGGGGAATACGAGACCCAGTACTTC.

The chain couples TRBV30 to TRBJ1-2; perhaps TRBD1 as D (5 bases). CDR3 length: 10 amino acids. Trimming left V 6 bases short and J 4 bases short, with 6 bases between. CDR1 is GTSNPN, CDR2 SVGIG, per germline (reference sequence). The CDR3: CACTGYGYTF. CDR3 coding DNA: TGTGCCTGTACAGGCTATGGCTACACCTTC.

The V and J genes are TRBV6-1 and TRBJ1-5; D unresolved. This CDR3 contains 12 residues. The germline V gene encodes CDR1 MNHNS and CDR2 SASEGT. Trimming cost V 10 bases and J 0 bases, with 7 bases left between them. CDR3 nucleotide sequence: TGTGCCACCGGGTATAGCAATCAGCCCCAGCATTTT. This sequence encodes CATGYSNQPQHF.

There are a few counts of this clone. The chain has TRBV5-1 and TRBJ2-3; unclear D gene. Germline lookup yields CDR1 SGHRS and CDR2 YFSETQ. Deletions cut 2 bases from V and 2 bases from J, with 3 bases between. This CDR3 has 12 residues. As DNA, the CDR3 is TGCGCCAGCAGCTTCAACACAGATACGCAGTATTTT. Protein product: CASSFNTDTQYF.

CDR3 residues: CASSQDLGGLETQYF. CDR3 nucleotide sequence: TGTGCCAGCAGCCAAGATCTAGGAGGGTTAGAGACCCAGTACTTC. The rearrangement joins TRBV14 to TRBJ2-5; D perhaps matches TRBD2 (6 bases). CDR3 size: 15 residues. CDR1 is SGHDN and CDR2 is FVKESK in the germline V gene. Trimming pared 0 bases from V and 4 bases from J, leaving 12 bases between.

The chain couples TRBV28 to TRBJ2-2, with unresolved D. Germline loops: CDR1 MDHEN, CDR2 SYDVKM. The CDR3 sequence is 11 residues long. Trimming stripped 6 bases from V and 3 bases from J, with 2 bases between. The CDR3 spells CASSDTGELFF. The DNA for the CDR3 is TGTGCCAGCAGCGACACCGGGGAGCTGTTTTTT. The full variable domain, in which reference TRBV28 and TRBJ2-2 provide the parts outside the CDR3, is DVKVTQSSRYLVKRTGEKVFLECVQDMDHENMFWYRQDPGLGLRLIYFSYDVKMKEKGDIPEGYSVSREKKERFSLILESASTNQTSMYLCASSDTGELFFGEGSRLTVL.

This clone was seen a single time. V and J are TRBV7-6 and TRBJ2-2, with TRBD2 as a possible D gene (7 bases). Germline values: CDR1 SGHVS, CDR2 FNYEAQ. Between the trimmed V and J ends, which lost 5 bases and 6 bases, there was a span of 19 bases. This CDR3 is built from 16 residues. The CDR3 protein is CASSARGSGEPGELFF. CDR3 in DNA: TGTGCCAGCAGCGCCAGGGGAAGCGGGGAACCCGGGGAGCTGTTTTTT.

The gene calls are TRBV28 and TRBJ2-2; maybe TRBD2 (6 bases). The germline V gene encodes CDR1 MDHEN and CDR2 SYDVKM. Trimming shortened V by 2 bases and J by 1 base, and 14 bases separated the two germline ends. CDR3 size: 17 residues. CDR3 amino acids: CASSLGFRGKNTGELFF. The DNA for the CDR3 is TGTGCCAGCAGTTTAGGTTTTCGGGGGAAGAACACCGGGGAGCTGTTTTTT. Full variable domain (rest looked up from reference TRBV28 and TRBJ2-2): DVKVTQSSRYLVKRTGEKVFLECVQDMDHENMFWYRQDPGLGLRLIYFSYDVKMKEKGDIPEGYSVSREKKERFSLILESASTNQTSMYLCASSLGFRGKNTGELFFGEGSRLTVL.

CDR3 nucleotide sequence: TGCGCCAGCAGTGAGTCAGGTAGCGGGAGGACCCAGTACTTC. Encoded protein: CASSESGSGRTQYF. V is TRBV10-1 and J is TRBJ2-5; TRBD2 agrees at 9 bases. J gave up 7 bases and V 0 bases, and 3 bases lay outside the gene matches. The CDR3 length is 14 residues. CDR1 WNHNN and CDR2 SYGVQD come from the germline V gene (reference sequence).

The V call is TRBV10-3, the J call TRBJ2-7; D is possibly TRBD1 (5 bases). Between the trimmed V and J ends, which lost 6 bases and 2 bases, there was a span of 14 bases. CDR3 length: 14 residues. Germline assignment: CDR1 ENHRY and CDR2 SYGVKD. CDR3 loop: CAIRQGASTYEQYF. The CDR3 nucleotides read TGTGCCATCAGACAAGGGGCCTCCACCTACGAGCAGTACTTC.